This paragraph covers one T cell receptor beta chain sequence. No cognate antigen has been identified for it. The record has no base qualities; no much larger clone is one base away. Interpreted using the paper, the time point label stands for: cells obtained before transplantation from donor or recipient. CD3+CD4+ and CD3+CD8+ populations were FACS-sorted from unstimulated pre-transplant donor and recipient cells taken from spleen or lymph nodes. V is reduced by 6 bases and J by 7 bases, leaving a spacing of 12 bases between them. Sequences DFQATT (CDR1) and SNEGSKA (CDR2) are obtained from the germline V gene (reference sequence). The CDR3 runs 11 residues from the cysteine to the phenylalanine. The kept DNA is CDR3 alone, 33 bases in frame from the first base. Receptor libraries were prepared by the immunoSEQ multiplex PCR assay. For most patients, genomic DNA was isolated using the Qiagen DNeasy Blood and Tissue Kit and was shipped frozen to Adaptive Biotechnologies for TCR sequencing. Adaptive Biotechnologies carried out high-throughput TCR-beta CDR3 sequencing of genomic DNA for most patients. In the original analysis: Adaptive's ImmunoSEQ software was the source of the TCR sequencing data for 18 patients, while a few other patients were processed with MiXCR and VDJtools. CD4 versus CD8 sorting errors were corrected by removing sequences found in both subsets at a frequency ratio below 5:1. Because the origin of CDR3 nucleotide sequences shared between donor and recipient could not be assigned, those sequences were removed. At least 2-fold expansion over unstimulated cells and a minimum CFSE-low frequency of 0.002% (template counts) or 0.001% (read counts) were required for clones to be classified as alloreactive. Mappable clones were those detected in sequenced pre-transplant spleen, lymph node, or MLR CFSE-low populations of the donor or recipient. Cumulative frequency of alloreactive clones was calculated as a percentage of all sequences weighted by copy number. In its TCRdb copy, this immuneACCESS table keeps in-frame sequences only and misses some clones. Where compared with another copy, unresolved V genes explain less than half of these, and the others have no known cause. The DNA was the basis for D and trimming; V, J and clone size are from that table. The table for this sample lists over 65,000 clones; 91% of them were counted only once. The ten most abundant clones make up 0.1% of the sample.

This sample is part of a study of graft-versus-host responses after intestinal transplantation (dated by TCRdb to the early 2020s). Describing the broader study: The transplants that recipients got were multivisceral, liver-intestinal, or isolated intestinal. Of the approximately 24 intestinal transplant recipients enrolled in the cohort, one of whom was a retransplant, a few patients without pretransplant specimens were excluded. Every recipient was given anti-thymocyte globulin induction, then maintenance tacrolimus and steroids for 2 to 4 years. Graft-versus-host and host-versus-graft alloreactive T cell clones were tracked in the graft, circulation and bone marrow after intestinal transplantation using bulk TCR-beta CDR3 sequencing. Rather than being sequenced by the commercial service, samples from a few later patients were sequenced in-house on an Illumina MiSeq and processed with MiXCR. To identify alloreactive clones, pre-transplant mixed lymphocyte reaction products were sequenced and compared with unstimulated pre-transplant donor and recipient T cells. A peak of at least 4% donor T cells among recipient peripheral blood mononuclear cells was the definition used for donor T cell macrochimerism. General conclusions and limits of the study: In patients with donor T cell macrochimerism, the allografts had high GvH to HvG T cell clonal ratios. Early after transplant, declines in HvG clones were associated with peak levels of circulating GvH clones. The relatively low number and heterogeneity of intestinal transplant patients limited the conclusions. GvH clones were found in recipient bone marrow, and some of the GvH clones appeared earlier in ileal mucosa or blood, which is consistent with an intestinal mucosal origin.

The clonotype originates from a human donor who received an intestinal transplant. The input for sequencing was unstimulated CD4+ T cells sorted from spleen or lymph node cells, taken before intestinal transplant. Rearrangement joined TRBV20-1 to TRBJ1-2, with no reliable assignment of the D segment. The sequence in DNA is TGCAGTGCCAAGCGGGGAGGTGGCTACACCTTC. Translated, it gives CSAKRGGGYTF.